What follows are 27 T cell receptor beta chains derived from one specimen sequenced in a study of blood T cell repertoires in COVID-19. Method: immunoSEQ multiplex PCR; TCRdb's copy keeps in-frame clones and lacks some. The table records 200,000 or so clones, roughly 84% of them present only once. The sequenced sample consisted of peripheral blood. The receptors derive from a man in his forties with active or convalescent COVID-19.

This chain uses TRBV6-2 or TRBV6-3 with TRBJ2-7, with 8 bases that match TRBD1. The V gene's germline CDR1 is MNHEY and CDR2 SVGEGT. The V and J ends lost 8 bases and 0 bases, in that order; junction bases with no gene match: 6. The CDR3 runs to 14 residues. The CDR3 here is CASGRQGSSYEQYF. CDR3 in DNA: TGTGCCAGCGGCCGACAGGGGAGCTCCTACGAGCAGTACTTC.

The V gene is TRBV3-1 (or the pseudogene TRBV3-2), the J gene TRBJ2-7; 11 bases are shared with TRBD2. J gave up 6 bases and V 0 bases, and 4 bases lay outside the gene matches. CDR1 is LGHDT, CDR2 YNNKEL, per germline (reference sequence). The CDR3 runs 15 residues. Written as DNA, the CDR3 is TGTGCCAGCAGCCAAGATACTAGCGGGGGACGCGAGCAGTACTTC. This gives the protein CASSQDTSGGREQYF.

CDR3 coding DNA: TGTGCCAGCTGGGGGCAAGGAGATGGGAATCAGCCCCAGCATTTT. Translating gives CASWGQGDGNQPQHF. V and J are TRBV28 and TRBJ1-5, with TRBD1 as a possible D gene (6 bases). The CDR3 length is 15 residues. V was cut by 8 bases and J by 4 bases, with 18 bases left in between. Germline CDR1 and CDR2: MDHEN and SYDVKM.

The CDR3 region is CASSVEGVGGFRATGELFF. For the CDR3, the DNA is TGTGCCAGCAGCGTAGAGGGGGTTGGGGGCTTCCGGGCGACCGGGGAGCTGTTTTTT. The genes are TRBV9 and TRBJ2-2; possible D gene TRBD1, 6 bases. Trimming cost V 0 bases and J 5 bases, with 23 bases left between them. CDR1 and CDR2 (germline): SGDLS, YYNGEE. The CDR3 loop spans 19 amino acids.

This chain joins TRBV19 and TRBJ2-1, with 9 bases identical to TRBD1. J was trimmed by 9 bases and V by 6 bases; bases with no gene match: 12. The germline CDR1 and CDR2 sequences are LNHDA and SQIVND (reference sequence). The CDR3 has 15 residues. The CDR3 coding sequence is TGTGCCAGTAGAAAGACCGGGACAGGGCTATTTGAGCAGTTCTTC. Translation gives CASRKTGTGLFEQFF.

This chain connects TRBV10-2 to TRBJ2-2; a possible D gene is TRBD1 (7 bases). V lost 7 bases to trimming and J lost 4 bases, with 16 bases between them. The CDR3 length is 15 residues. The germline gives CDR1 WSHSY, CDR2 SAAADI. The DNA for the CDR3 is TGCGCCAGCACGGGGGACAGCCATCTCACCGGGGAGCTGTTTTTT. Its protein product is CASTGDSHLTGELFF.

CDR3 DNA sequence: TGCGCCAGCAGGACAGGGGCCGCTGAAGCTTTCTTT. Amino acids: CASRTGAAEAFF. This chain connects TRBV10-2 to TRBJ1-1, with TRBD1 matching 8 bases. V was pared by 6 bases and J by 6 bases, with 3 bases of the junction left unmatched. Per the germline V gene, CDR1 is WSHSY and CDR2 is SAAADI. This CDR3 has 12 amino acids.

Remarks on this clone: The junction does not match germline at one end; this may be a read error. The chain uses TRBV5-5 and TRBJ2-5; 7 bases align to TRBD1. The CDR3 loop spans 14 amino acids. The germline CDR1 and CDR2 sequences are SGHKS and YYEKEE (reference sequence). CDR3 protein: CASSLADRERFPHF. CDR3 DNA: TGTGCCAGCAGCTTGGCTGACAGGGAGCGCTTTCCGCACTTC.

This rearrangement joins TRBV4-1 to TRBJ2-7, with TRBD2 identical over 11 bases. This CDR3 contains 15 residues. V lost 2 bases, J lost 4 bases, and 4 bases stayed unmatched. CDR1 and CDR2 from the germline V gene are MGHRA and YSYEKL. The CDR3 protein is CASSQPSGRRYEQYF. As DNA, the CDR3 is TGCGCCAGCAGCCAACCTAGCGGGAGGAGATACGAGCAGTACTTC.

The chain carries TRBV2 and TRBJ2-1, with D maybe TRBD2 (6 bases). Germline V gives CDR1 SNHLY, CDR2 FYNNEI. V dropped 9 bases and J dropped 5 bases, with 14 bases sitting between them. The CDR3 is 13 residues long. DNA for the CDR3: TGTGCCAGTGAGGCACTAGCTAACAATGAGCAGTTCTTC. Protein sequence: CASEALANNEQFF.

V usage is TRBV16 and J usage is TRBJ2-7; D might be TRBD2 (7 bases). In germline, CDR1 is KGHSY, CDR2 FQNENV. V was trimmed by 1 base and J by 2 bases, leaving 12 bases between them. This CDR3 is built from 15 residues. The CDR3 DNA reads TGTGCCAGCAGCCAATACGGGGGGCCCCCCTACGAGCAGTACTTC. Translated, it gives CASSQYGGPPYEQYF. Supplemented by reference TRBV16 and TRBJ2-7, the full variable domain reads GEEVAQTPKHLVRGEGQKAKLYCAPIKGHSYVFWYQQVLKNEFKFLISFQNENVFDETGMPKERFSAKCLPNSPCSLEIQATKLEDSAVYFCASSQYGGPPYEQYFGPGTRLTVT.

The V gene is TRBV28, the J gene TRBJ2-5; 7 bases agree with TRBD1. The V and J ends lost 6 bases and 2 bases, in that order; junction bases with no gene match: 9. Germline-derived CDR1 and CDR2 are MDHEN and SYDVKM. The CDR3 runs to 15 residues. CDR3: CASRTRRGPQETQYF. CDR3 in DNA: TGTGCCAGCAGAACCCGAAGGGGGCCGCAAGAGACCCAGTACTTC.

The rearrangement uses TRBV9 and TRBJ1-6; TRBD1 aligns across 11 bases. Germline CDR1 is SGDLS and CDR2 is YYNGEE. The V segment lost 2 bases and the J segment 8 bases; nucleotides outside the gene matches: 3. This CDR3 spans 15 amino acids. The CDR3, as DNA: TGTGCCAGCAGCGTCGAGGGACAGGGGGATTCACCCCTCCACTTT. Protein product: CASSVEGQGDSPLHF.

V and J are TRBV28 and TRBJ2-1, with D perhaps matching TRBD2 (6 bases). The length of the CDR3 is 13 residues. CDR1 MDHEN and CDR2 SYDVKM come from the germline V gene. V was trimmed by 4 bases and J by 6 bases, leaving 10 bases between them. The CDR3: CASSSREINEQFF. In DNA form, the CDR3 reads TGTGCCAGCAGTTCCCGGGAGATCAATGAGCAGTTCTTC.

V is TRBV28 and J is TRBJ1-5; D is uncertain. V gave up 3 bases and J gave up 5 bases, with 17 bases separating them. The CDR3 loop spans 16 amino acids. Germline loops: CDR1 MDHEN, CDR2 SYDVKM. The CDR3 reads CASSFLVGISDQPQHF. CDR3 nucleotides: TGTGCCAGCAGTTTTTTAGTCGGCATAAGCGATCAGCCCCAGCATTTT.

This clone has only one observation. The V call is TRBV28, the J call TRBJ2-3; 8 bases agree with TRBD2. V was clipped by 6 bases and J by 5 bases; unmatched bases: 13. The CDR3 contains 16 residues. Germline loops: CDR1 MDHEN, CDR2 SYDVKM. The CDR3 loop reads CASRGGLGYWEDTQYF. CDR3 coding DNA: TGTGCCAGCAGGGGGGGACTAGGCTACTGGGAAGATACGCAGTATTTT.

V is TRBV2 and J is TRBJ1-5; 7 positions agree with TRBD1. V lost 6 bases, J lost 5 bases, and 10 bases stayed unmatched. The CDR3 covers 15 residues. Germline V gene lookup returns CDR1 SNHLY and CDR2 FYNNEI. The CDR3 DNA sequence: TGTGCCAGCAGGGGGACAGCCGGTGGGTATCAGCCCCAGCATTTT. Translation: CASRGTAGGYQPQHF.

The chain links TRBV9 to TRBJ1-1, with no clear D. The germline V and J ends were trimmed by 0 bases and 0 bases, with 6 bases remaining between them. Germline-derived CDR1 and CDR2 are SGDLS and YYNGEE. The CDR3 extends over 14 amino acids. The CDR3 region is CASSVGYMNTEAFF. The CDR3 bases are TGTGCCAGCAGCGTAGGTTACATGAACACTGAAGCTTTCTTT.

This sequence joins TRBV7-9 and TRBJ1-1, with D hard to call. V was trimmed by 0 bases and J by 8 bases, leaving 19 bases between them. Per germline, CDR1 SEHNR and CDR2 FQNEAQ (reference sequence). The CDR3 is 16 amino acids. The CDR3 reads CASSLAQAGSSPEAFF. The CDR3, as DNA: TGTGCCAGCAGCTTAGCCCAGGCCGGCAGTTCTCCGGAAGCTTTCTTT.

The rearrangement joins TRBV9 to TRBJ1-1, with 9 bases lining up with TRBD1. Germline values: CDR1 SGDLS, CDR2 YYNGEE. The V segment lost 3 bases and the J segment 7 bases; nucleotides outside the gene matches: 10. This CDR3 is 15 amino acids long. This CDR3 reads CASSDRHRGLGEAFF. The CDR3 DNA reads TGTGCCAGCAGCGATAGGCACAGGGGGCTCGGTGAAGCTTTCTTT.

This chain links TRBV20-1 with TRBJ1-4, with D possibly matching TRBD1 (5 bases). CDR3 length: 11 residues. V lost 7 bases and J lost 8, with 11 bases in between. In germline, CDR1 is DFQATT, CDR2 SNEGSKA (reference sequence). The CDR3 reads CSVLWGEKLFF. For the CDR3, the DNA is TGCAGTGTATTGTGGGGCGAAAAACTGTTTTTT.

The V call is TRBV28, the J call TRBJ1-2; D unclear. The CDR3 loop spans 11 amino acids. V dropped 4 bases and J dropped 8 bases, with 8 bases sitting between them. Germline V gene sequence: CDR1 MDHEN, CDR2 SYDVKM. The CDR3 sequence: CASSYTTGYTF. The CDR3 DNA reads TGTGCCAGCAGTTACACCACAGGCTACACCTTC.

This chain links TRBV9 with TRBJ2-1, with D possibly being TRBD2 (5 bases). V was clipped by 0 bases and J by 3 bases, with 10 bases between them. In germline, CDR1 is SGDLS, CDR2 YYNGEE. This CDR3 comprises 15 residues. DNA for the CDR3: TGTGCCAGCAGCGTAGAATTCGGGGTCTACAATGAGCAGTTCTTC. It codes for CASSVEFGVYNEQFF.

The chain uses TRBV2 and TRBJ2-5; D might be TRBD2 (5 bases). V lost 8 bases, J lost 1 base, and 14 bases lay in between. Per the germline V gene, CDR1 is SNHLY and CDR2 is FYNNEI. The CDR3 length is 14 residues. The CDR3, as DNA: TGTGCCAGCCGGGCCTTTGGACTCCAAGAGACCCAGTACTTC. Protein product: CASRAFGLQETQYF.

V and J are TRBV7-9 and TRBJ2-4, with 7 bases matching TRBD2. The CDR3 covers 14 residues. Germline CDR1 reads SEHNR; CDR2 reads FQNEAQ (reference sequence). The trim removed 0 bases at V and 4 bases at J, leaving 0 bases unmatched. CDR3 sequence reads: CASSLAGGKNIQYF. CDR3 coding DNA: TGTGCCAGCAGCTTAGCGGGAGGGAAAAACATTCAGTACTTC.

The chain recombines TRBV10-2 with TRBJ2-7; TRBD1 aligns across 9 bases. Germline trimming cut 9 bases from V and 5 bases from J; bases unmatched to any gene: 14. Germline values: CDR1 WSHSY, CDR2 SAAADI. The CDR3 runs 15 residues. The CDR3 DNA is TGCGCCAGTTCATCACAGGGGGCGATTTCTCACGAGCAGTACTTC. This sequence encodes CASSSQGAISHEQYF.

The chain couples TRBV3-1 (or the pseudogene TRBV3-2) to TRBJ2-5, with D maybe TRBD2 (6 bases). Germline V lookup: CDR1 LGHDT, CDR2 YNNKEL (reference sequence). V gave up 0 bases and J gave up 2 bases, with 10 bases separating them. The CDR3 runs to 15 residues. CDR3 DNA: TGTGCCAGCAGCCAAGATAGCGGCAGTCAAGAGACCCAGTACTTC. It specifies CASSQDSGSQETQYF.